The 9 T cell receptor beta chains reported below all come from one sample, sequenced in a study of blood T cell repertoires in COVID-19. Clones were sequenced by immunoSEQ multiplex PCR, and TCRdb holds only the in-frame ones, with some missing. The profile covers 400,000 to 500,000 clones, with approximately 91% appearing a single time and 1.4% taken by the ten largest. Sequencing was performed on PBMCs or T cells enriched from blood (not recorded which). The receptors stem from a woman under 30 who had been exposed to COVID-19.

The chain carries TRBV30 and TRBJ2-7, with TRBD2 identical over 7 bases. The CDR3 extends over 13 amino acids. V lost 1 base, J lost 3 bases, and 3 bases stayed unmatched. In germline, CDR1 is GTSNPN, CDR2 SVGIG (reference sequence). The chain's CDR3 is CAWSGGGGYEQYF. In DNA, the CDR3 is TGTGCCTGGAGTGGGGGGGGTGGCTACGAGCAGTACTTC.

This chain links TRBV19 with TRBJ1-1; possible D gene TRBD1, 6 bases. Trimming removed 8 bases from V and 10 bases from J, with 20 bases in between. The CDR3 contains 13 residues. Germline V lookup: CDR1 LNHDA, CDR2 SQIVND (reference sequence). CDR3 sequence reads: CASHQGTWIGAFF. CDR3 DNA: TGTGCCAGTCACCAAGGGACATGGATTGGAGCTTTCTTT. The variable domain in full, with the rest retrieved from reference TRBV19 and TRBJ1-1, is DGGITQSPKYLFRKEGQNVTLSCEQNLNHDAMYWYRQDPGQGLRLIYYSQIVNDFQKGDIAEGYSVSREKKESFPLTVTSAQKNPTAFYLCASHQGTWIGAFFGQGTRLTVV.

This chain joins TRBV19 and TRBJ1-5; no clear D gene. The CDR3 has 15 amino acids. Germline-derived CDR1 and CDR2 are LNHDA and SQIVND (reference sequence). V dropped 0 bases and J dropped 9 bases, with 15 bases sitting between them. The CDR3 protein is CASSIDRGRGRPQHF. CDR3 nucleotides: TGTGCCAGTAGTATAGATCGGGGTCGTGGGAGGCCCCAGCATTTT.

The rearrangement links TRBV20-1 to TRBJ2-1, with D hard to call. The CDR3 covers 14 residues. Trimming stripped 3 bases from V and 0 bases from J, with 9 bases between. Germline values: CDR1 DFQATT, CDR2 SNEGSKA (reference sequence). CDR3 region: CSASWRSSYNEQFF. The CDR3 DNA sequence: TGCAGTGCTAGTTGGCGGAGCTCCTACAATGAGCAGTTCTTC.

This chain links TRBV19 with TRBJ1-1, with D perhaps matching TRBD1 (5 bases). CDR1 and CDR2 (germline): LNHDA, SQIVND (reference sequence). The CDR3 runs 14 residues. Trimming removed 1 base from V and 3 bases from J, with 9 bases in between. The CDR3 here is CASSIGWGYTEAFF. DNA of the CDR3: TGTGCCAGTAGTATAGGTTGGGGCTACACTGAAGCTTTCTTT.

The chain recombines TRBV7-6 with TRBJ2-7; tentatively, D is TRBD1 (5 bases). CDR3 length: 14 amino acids. Germline CDR1 and CDR2: SGHVS and FNYEAQ. The V end lost 5 bases, the J end lost 2 bases, and 13 bases lay between the germline ends. CDR3 nucleotides: TGTGCCAGCAGCCCAACAGGAGTCCCCTACGAGCAGTACTTC. It encodes CASSPTGVPYEQYF.

This clone was detected once. This chain joins TRBV5-4 and TRBJ2-3; 8 positions agree with TRBD2. The germline gives CDR1 SGHNT, CDR2 YYREEE (reference sequence). The CDR3 consists of 17 residues. V lost 4 bases to trimming and J lost 2 bases; unmatched junction nucleotides: 12. Here the CDR3 reads CASSPILAGIITDTQYF. DNA of the CDR3: TGTGCCAGCAGCCCGATATTAGCGGGGATAATCACAGATACGCAGTATTTT.

This sequence joins TRBV6-2 or TRBV6-3 and TRBJ2-7; TRBD1 aligns across 8 bases. V was pared by 5 bases and J by 2 bases, with 8 bases of the junction left unmatched. The CDR3 has 15 residues. The germline gives CDR1 MNHEY, CDR2 SVGEGT. The CDR3: CASSRNPDRAYEQYF. The CDR3 bases are TGTGCCAGCAGTCGTAACCCGGACAGGGCCTACGAGCAGTACTTC.

The chain links TRBV5-1 to TRBJ1-1, with 7 bases that match TRBD1. J gave up 3 bases and V 3 bases, and 11 bases lay outside the gene matches. Germline V CDR1 and CDR2: SGHRS, YFSETQ. The CDR3 runs to 16 residues. In DNA, the CDR3 is TGCGCCAGCAGCTCGGACAGGAGGGGATCGGACACTGAAGCTTTCTTT. Protein product: CASSSDRRGSDTEAFF.